Sequencing of this TCR beta chain was carried out in a study of cytomegalovirus exposure and HLA in healthy donors (dated by TCRdb to about 2017). General notes on the study: An earlier analysis of about 560 of the donors reported 250 to 300 Gb of sequence data and 90 million to 120 million unique TCR beta sequences obtained from around 180 million T cells. Approximately 310 gigabases of sequencing data and approximately 80 million unique TCR sequences were included in an early release covering 550 to 800 HLA-typed donors. Of the approximately 400 genotyped donors, approximately 83% fell in the genetic ancestry cluster associated with self-reported Caucasian donors. The aim of the study was to test whether cataloging public T cell receptors could identify signatures of past pathogen exposure. The study used immunosequencing to profile the T cell repertoires of around 600 subjects and linked those repertoires to cytomegalovirus serostatus. In addition to the first cohort of several hundred subjects, a separate validation cohort of 120 different subjects was used. The study combined high-throughput TCR immunosequencing, statistical association of individual TCRs with disease status, and machine learning to predict cytomegalovirus infection status. A later analysis re-analyzed previously published TCR beta repertoires from about 730 donors and added high-resolution HLA genotyping to study TCR occurrence patterns. The later analysis used no new phenotypic data to find candidate immune exposures, relying instead on TCR beta sequences and their occurrence across donors. An earlier analysis of 450 to 750 of the donors used high-throughput TCR beta sequencing to judge whether each TCR beta V gene segment behaved as functional or pseudogenic. Donor age, sex, ethnicity and CMV serostatus were collected together with the repertoire data. Genome-wide SNP genotypes for about 60% of the 666 donors were used in a later genetic analysis, which treated that subset as a discovery cohort. Every discovery cohort repertoire had been produced on one sequencing platform. HLA typing included class I and class II loci at four-digit resolution. Typing coverage differed by locus: A, B, C, DRB1 and DQB1 were typed in roughly 629-640 donors, DQA1 in 522, DPA1 in 600 to 610, and DPB1 in just under 490. Roughly 5 DR-DQ haplotypes were handled as single units for association and clustering because linkage in the cohort was strong. Across approximately 420 genotyped donors of the cohort, an average of roughly 230,000 unique TCR beta nucleotide sequences per donor were sequenced, and roughly a sixth of those sequences were non-productive. General findings and caveats noted by the study authors: According to a later genetic analysis, donors in an Asian-associated ancestry cluster had fewer N-insertions in productive TCRs than the roughly 670-donor mean. In a later analysis, several top co-occurrence clusters were reported to appear linked to parvovirus B19, influenza, CMV and Epstein-Barr virus. The classifier was reported to diagnose cytomegalovirus status with high specificity and sensitivity in both the original cohort and the validation cohort. In a later analysis, the rate of TCR association differed among HLA loci, with DRB1 alleles having the most associated TCRs and HLA-C alleles having the fewest. While some public TCRs were present in many individuals, most TCR sequences turned up only very rarely across donors. Linkage disequilibrium might explain the correlated functional status among segregating V segments, but an unknown experimental factor could not be excluded. An association between a missense DCLRE1C variant and V-gene and J-gene trimming of TCR beta chains was found in a later genetic analysis and replicated in an independent cohort. At a false discovery rate of 0.05, a later analysis linked around 15,000 TCR beta sequences to specific HLA alleles. The cohort was sequenced for TCR beta chains only, and without alpha or paired-chain data the features that could be detected were limited. Presence/absence analyses assumed roughly uniform sequencing depth across donors, an assumption that may not hold. It was suggested by the authors that the approach could potentially be generalized to other disease states and immunological phenotypes. The study listed approximately 150 TCR beta chains as associated with cytomegalovirus. A further reported finding was that TCR beta sequences accurately predicted the HLA-A and HLA-B alleles for most subjects in the first cohort. Because counts were too low, approximately 18 rarely observed V segments, including chromosome 9 orphons, were excluded from the earlier analysis of roughly 580 of the donors. A cluster of highly shared sequence variants was judged likely to be a technical artifact of the sequencing pipeline. In a later analysis, HLA-associated TCR beta chains showed more clonal expansion and lower generation probabilities than non-associated chains that were equally common. HLA typing was unavailable for some donors at each locus, so association tests used only the typed subset. Strong co-occurrence of HLA alleles, especially DR and DQ, made assigning TCR associations to individual alleles difficult. In a later analysis, most CMV-associated TCR beta chains were found to appear HLA-restricted, with HLA associations seemingly driven largely by CMV exposure. A few of the identified cytomegalovirus-associated TCR beta chains were confirmed in vitro to be specific for cytomegalovirus antigens. Broadly in line with IMGT annotations, most TCR beta V segments showed up in productive rearrangements about 87% or about 30% of the time in an earlier analysis of around 550 of the donors. The only immune exposure information available for the cohort was CMV serostatus. Because the 87-base-pair reads could not distinguish some IMGT-functional V segments, including TRBV6-2 and TRBV6-3, those segments were excluded.

Based on the germline V gene, the CDR1 and CDR2 sequences are SGHTA and FQGNSA. Deletion took 5 bases off V and 4 bases off J, with a span of 10 bases between the germline ends. CDR3 length: 13 amino acids, cysteine to phenylalanine. The kept DNA is CDR3 alone, 39 bases in frame from the first base. Library preparation employed the immunoSEQ multiplex PCR assay. For the multiplex PCR, a mixture combining 60 forward primers for TCR Vbeta segments and 13 reverse primers for TCR Jbeta segments was used. A multiplex PCR assay on genomic DNA amplified the CDR3 region of rearranged TCR beta genes. Amplified TCR beta libraries were sequenced as 87-base-pair reads on the Illumina HiSeq System. In the original analysis: A later analysis tallied 75 million to 95 million unique TCR beta chains across the 700 or so repertoires, and around 12 million of those chains were shared by two or more donors. Raw reads were error-corrected and collapsed into unique sequences with a nearest-neighbor algorithm that merged closely related sequences to remove PCR and sequencing errors. V, D and J gene segments were assigned by aligning CDR3 sequences to IMGT reference sequences. For a sequence to be retained, at least a six-nucleotide match to both a V gene segment and a J gene segment was required. Rearrangements were classified as productive when the CDR3 lacked stop codons and remained in frame with V and J, and all other rearrangements were classified as non-productive. Following IMGT convention, CDR3 was defined as the stretch from the second conserved V-encoded cysteine up to the conserved J-encoded phenylalanine. The earlier analysis of about 590 of the donors excluded sequences that lacked an unambiguous match to a single V gene segment. An earlier analysis of several hundred of the donors called V segments functional above 56.7% productive rearrangements and segregating when the between-donor standard deviation exceeded 5%. A statistical classification framework was built for diagnosing cytomegalovirus status from the catalog of TCR beta chain sequences. V and J gene assignment, in a later analysis, came from comparing TCR nucleotide sequences with IMGT/GENE-DB human TR gene sequences. Using the TCRdist pipeline, a later analysis assigned CDR3 sequences along with most-parsimonious VDJ recombination scenarios. A later analysis defined each TCR beta chain by its CDR3 amino acid sequence plus V-gene family, and excluded reads lacking a unique V-gene family. In a later analysis, fewer than 650 highly shared, low-generation-probability nucleotide sequences were removed to address suspected cross-contamination and a sequencing artifact. A later analysis calculated a clonal expansion index for each public chain from normalized within-repertoire ranks of inferred template counts. Generation probabilities in a later analysis came from a VDJ recombination model fitted to out-of-frame rearrangements, and those results were checked against IGoR. A later analysis scored TCR-TCR, TCR-HLA and TCR-CMV co-occurrence with hypergeometric tests, applying a repertoire-size bias correction to TCR pairs. A later analysis estimated false discovery rates by permuting HLA or CMV assignments 20 times. In a later analysis, co-occurring TCRs were grouped using DBSCAN, and TCRdist sequence similarity was added for clustering within HLA-allele-positive subsets. Co-occurrence clustering excluded repertoires with fewer than 30,000 or more than 120,000 public chains, plus five with anomalous nucleotide sharing. TCRdb obtained this table from immuneACCESS and retained in-frame rearrangements with V and J assigned. These tables miss some clones; where compared with another copy, unresolved V genes account for less than half of the shortfall, and the remainder is unexplained. V and J calls and clone size come straight from that table; D and trimming were deduced from the DNA. The sample table holds around 150,000 clones, of which roughly 80% were seen once. The ten largest clones capture more than 3% of the sample.

This clone appeared once. The antigen this receptor binds is unknown. Base qualities are not recorded, but no much larger clone differs from it by a single base. The cohort consisted of 670 or so healthy bone marrow donors. At the time of sampling, every cohort member was nominally healthy, though immune exposures that went unrecorded were likely present. The donor was CMV seronegative and was included in the group of over 300 seronegative cohort members. A peripheral blood sample was collected from each donor, and TCR beta sequencing was performed on peripheral blood mononuclear cells. The Qiagen DNeasy Blood Extraction Kit was used to extract genomic DNA from the blood cell samples.

Rearrangement joined TRBV7-2 to TRBJ2-3; a tentative D call is TRBD1 (6 bases match). This receptor was identified in a male donor in good health and CMV-seronegative. Input material: PBMCs. The DNA is as follows: TGTGCCAGCAGCCCAACAGGGCCAGATACGCAGTATTTT. It codes for CASSPTGPDTQYF.